This T cell receptor (beta chain) was observed in a study of T cells in Graves' hyperthyroidism and ophthalmopathy. Study-level results: Peripheral blood also featured most of the thyroid clonotypes expanded above 0.001.

At least ten counts were recorded for this clonotype. Its target is not known. TCR beta CDR3 region amplification was performed from RNA transcripts. Initially, a first-round RT-PCR of the TCR CDR3 employed the HTBI primer set. TCRdb redid the calling of the multiplex PCR reads with MiXCR, one entry per CDR3 protein. The sample shows about 740,000 distinct CDR3 sequences, 12% to 15% of them seen only once. Stability of Graves' hyperthyroidism was defined as absent ophthalmopathy progression within 18 months. Clinical symptoms, serum thyroxine, TRAb, thyroid ultrasound and orbital computed tomography established diagnosis. This CDR3 is 16 amino acids long. The germline V and J ends were trimmed by 3 bases and 0 bases, with 14 bases remaining between them.

The sequencing input was blood. The rearrangement links TRBV12-3 or TRBV12-4 to TRBJ1-1; tentative D call: TRBD1 (5 bases). This TCR was sampled from a woman under 30 with Graves' hyperthyroidism. The CDR3, as DNA: TGTGCCAGCAGTTTCGGGGCTTCTTGGGTGAACACTGAAGCTTTCTTT. Translation: CASSFGASWVNTEAFF.